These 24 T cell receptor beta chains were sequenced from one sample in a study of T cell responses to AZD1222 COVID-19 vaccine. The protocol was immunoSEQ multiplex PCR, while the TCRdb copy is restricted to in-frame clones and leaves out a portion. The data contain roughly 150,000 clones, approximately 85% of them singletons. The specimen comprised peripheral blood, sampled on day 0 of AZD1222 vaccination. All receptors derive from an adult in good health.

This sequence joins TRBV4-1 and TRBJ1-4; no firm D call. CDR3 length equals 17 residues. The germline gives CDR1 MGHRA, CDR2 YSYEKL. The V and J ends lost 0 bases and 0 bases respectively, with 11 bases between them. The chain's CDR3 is CASSQDGRRATNEKLFF. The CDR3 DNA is TGCGCCAGCAGCCAAGATGGGAGGCGTGCAACTAATGAAAAACTGTTTTTT.

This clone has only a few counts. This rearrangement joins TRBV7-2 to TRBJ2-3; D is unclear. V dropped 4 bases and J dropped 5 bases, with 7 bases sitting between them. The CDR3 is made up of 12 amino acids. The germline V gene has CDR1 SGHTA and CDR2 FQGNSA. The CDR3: CASSSGLDTQYF. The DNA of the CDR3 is TGTGCCAGCAGCTCAGGTTTAGATACGCAGTATTTT.

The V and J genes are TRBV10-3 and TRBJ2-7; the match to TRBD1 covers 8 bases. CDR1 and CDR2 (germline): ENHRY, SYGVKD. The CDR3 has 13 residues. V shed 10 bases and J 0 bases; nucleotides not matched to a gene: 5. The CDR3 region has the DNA TGTGCCAGCCGGGACAGGAGCTCCTACGAGCAGTACTTC. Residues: CASRDRSSYEQYF.

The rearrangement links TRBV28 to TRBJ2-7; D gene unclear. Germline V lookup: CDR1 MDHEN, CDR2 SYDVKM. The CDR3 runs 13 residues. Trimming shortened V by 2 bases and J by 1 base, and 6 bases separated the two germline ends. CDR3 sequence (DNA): TGTGCCAGCAGTTTAACCAGTTCCTACGAGCAGTACTTC. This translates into CASSLTSSYEQYF.

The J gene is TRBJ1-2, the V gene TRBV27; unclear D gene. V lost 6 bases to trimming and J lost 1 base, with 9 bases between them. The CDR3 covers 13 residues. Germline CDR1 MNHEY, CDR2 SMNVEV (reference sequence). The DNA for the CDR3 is TGTGCCAGCAGGTTAGACGGTAACTATGGCTACACCTTC. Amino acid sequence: CASRLDGNYGYTF.

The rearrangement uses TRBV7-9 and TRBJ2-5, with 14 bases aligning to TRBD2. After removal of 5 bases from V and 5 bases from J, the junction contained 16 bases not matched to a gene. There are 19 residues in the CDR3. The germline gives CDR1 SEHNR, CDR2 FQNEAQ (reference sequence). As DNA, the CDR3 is TGTGCCAGCAGCCGACTATTCGGGACTAGCGGGGGAGGAGGGGAGACCCAGTACTTC. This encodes CASSRLFGTSGGGGETQYF.

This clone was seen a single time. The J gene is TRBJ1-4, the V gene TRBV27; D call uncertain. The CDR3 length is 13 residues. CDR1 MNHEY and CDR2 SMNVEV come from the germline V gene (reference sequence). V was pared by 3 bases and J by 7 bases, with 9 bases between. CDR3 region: CASSFNRGEKLFF. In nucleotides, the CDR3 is TGTGCCAGCAGTTTCAATCGAGGTGAAAAACTGTTTTTT.

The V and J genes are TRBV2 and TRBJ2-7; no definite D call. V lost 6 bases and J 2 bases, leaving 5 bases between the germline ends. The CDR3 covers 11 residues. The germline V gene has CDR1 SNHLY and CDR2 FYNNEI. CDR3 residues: CASRGPYEQYF. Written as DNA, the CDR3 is TGTGCCAGCAGGGGCCCCTACGAGCAGTACTTC.

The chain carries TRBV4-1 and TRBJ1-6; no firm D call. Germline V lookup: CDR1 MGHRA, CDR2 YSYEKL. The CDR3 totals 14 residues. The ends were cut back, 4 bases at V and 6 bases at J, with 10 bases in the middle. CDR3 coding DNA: TGCGCCAGCAGCCCAGTGCCGCGTAATTCACCCCTCCACTTT. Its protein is CASSPVPRNSPLHF.

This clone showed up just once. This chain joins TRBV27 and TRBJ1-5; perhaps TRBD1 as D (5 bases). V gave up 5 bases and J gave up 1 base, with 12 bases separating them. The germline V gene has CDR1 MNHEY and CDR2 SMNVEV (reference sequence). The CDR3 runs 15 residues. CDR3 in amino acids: CASSPNSGSNQPQHF. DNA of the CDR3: TGTGCCAGCAGTCCCAACTCAGGGAGCAATCAGCCCCAGCATTTT.

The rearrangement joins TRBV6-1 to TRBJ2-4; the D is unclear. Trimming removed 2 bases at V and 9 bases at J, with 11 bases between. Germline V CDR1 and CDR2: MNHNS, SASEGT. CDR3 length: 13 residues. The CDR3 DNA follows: TGTGCCAGCAGTGAATTGGGGTCGGGCATTCAGTACTTC. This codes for CASSELGSGIQYF.

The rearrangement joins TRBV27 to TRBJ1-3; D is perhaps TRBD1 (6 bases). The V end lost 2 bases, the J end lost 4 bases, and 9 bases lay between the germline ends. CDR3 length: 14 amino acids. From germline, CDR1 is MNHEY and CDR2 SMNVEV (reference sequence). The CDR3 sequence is CASSLTGLGNTIYF. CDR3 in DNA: TGTGCCAGCAGTTTAACAGGGCTAGGAAACACCATATATTTT.

In DNA form, the CDR3 reads TGCAGCGCTGACAGGATGAACACTGAAGCTTTCTTT. Amino acids: CSADRMNTEAFF. The chain links TRBV29-1 to TRBJ1-1; tentatively, D is TRBD1 (6 bases). The CDR3 extends over 12 amino acids. The germline V gene has CDR1 SQVTM and CDR2 ANQGSEA. V was clipped by 7 bases and J by 0 bases, with 9 bases between them.

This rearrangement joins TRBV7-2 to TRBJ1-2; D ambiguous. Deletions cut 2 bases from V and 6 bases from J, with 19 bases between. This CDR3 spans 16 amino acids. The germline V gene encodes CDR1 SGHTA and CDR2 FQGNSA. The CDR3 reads CASSLLPGPQDHGYTF. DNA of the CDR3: TGTGCCAGCAGCTTACTACCCGGACCTCAGGACCATGGCTACACCTTC.

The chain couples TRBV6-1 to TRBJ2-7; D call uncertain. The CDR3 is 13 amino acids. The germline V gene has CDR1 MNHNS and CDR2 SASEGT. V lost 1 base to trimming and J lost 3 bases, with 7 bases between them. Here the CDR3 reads CASSEGVVYEQYF. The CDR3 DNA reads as TGTGCCAGCAGTGAAGGTGTAGTCTACGAGCAGTACTTC.

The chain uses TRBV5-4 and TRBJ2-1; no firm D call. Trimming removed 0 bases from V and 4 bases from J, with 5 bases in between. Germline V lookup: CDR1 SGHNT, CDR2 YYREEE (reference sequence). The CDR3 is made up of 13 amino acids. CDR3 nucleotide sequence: TGTGCCAGCAGCTTGGACTCTTACAATGAGCAGTTCTTC. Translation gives CASSLDSYNEQFF.

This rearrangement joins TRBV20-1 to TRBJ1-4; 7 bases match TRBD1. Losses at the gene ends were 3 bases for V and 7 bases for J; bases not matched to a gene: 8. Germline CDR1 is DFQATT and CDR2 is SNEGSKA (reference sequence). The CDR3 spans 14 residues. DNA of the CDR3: TGCAGTGCTAGTAGACAGGGAATGGGTGAAAAACTGTTTTTT. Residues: CSASRQGMGEKLFF.

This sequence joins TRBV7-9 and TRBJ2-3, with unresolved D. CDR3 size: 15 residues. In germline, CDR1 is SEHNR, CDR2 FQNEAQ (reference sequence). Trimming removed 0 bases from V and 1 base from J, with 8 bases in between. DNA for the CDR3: TGTGCCAGCAGCTTAGCGTCGGGCGGCACAGATACGCAGTATTTT. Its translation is CASSLASGGTDTQYF.

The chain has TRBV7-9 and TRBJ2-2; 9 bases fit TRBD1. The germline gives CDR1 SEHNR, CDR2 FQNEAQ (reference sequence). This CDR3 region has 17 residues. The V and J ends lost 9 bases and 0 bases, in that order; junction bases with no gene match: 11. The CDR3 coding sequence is TGTGCCAGTACCGGGACAGGGAAGATCGCGAACACCGGGGAGCTGTTTTTT. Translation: CASTGTGKIANTGELFF. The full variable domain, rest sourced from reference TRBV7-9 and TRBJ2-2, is DTGVSQNPRHKITKRGQNVTFRCDPISEHNRLYWYRQTLGQGPEFLTYFQNEAQLEKSRLLSDRFSAERPKGSFSTLEIQRTEQGDSAMYLCASTGTGKIANTGELFFGEGSRLTVL.

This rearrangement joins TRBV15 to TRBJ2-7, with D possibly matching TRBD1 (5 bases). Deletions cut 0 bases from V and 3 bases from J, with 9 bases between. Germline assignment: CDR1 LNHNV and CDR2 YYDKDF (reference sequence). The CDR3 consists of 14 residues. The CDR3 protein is CATSRETVNYEQYF. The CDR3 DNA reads TGTGCCACCAGCAGAGAGACAGTGAACTACGAGCAGTACTTC.

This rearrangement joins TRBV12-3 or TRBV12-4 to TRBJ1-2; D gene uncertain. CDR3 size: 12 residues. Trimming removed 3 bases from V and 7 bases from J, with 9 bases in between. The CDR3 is CASSLGGIGYTF. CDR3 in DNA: TGTGCCAGCAGTTTGGGAGGCATTGGCTACACCTTC.

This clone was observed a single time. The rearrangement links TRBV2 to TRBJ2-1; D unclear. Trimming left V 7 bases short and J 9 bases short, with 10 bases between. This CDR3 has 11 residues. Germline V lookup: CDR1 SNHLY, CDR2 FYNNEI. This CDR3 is CASTLQGEQFF. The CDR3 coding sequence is TGTGCCAGCACGTTGCAAGGTGAGCAGTTCTTC.

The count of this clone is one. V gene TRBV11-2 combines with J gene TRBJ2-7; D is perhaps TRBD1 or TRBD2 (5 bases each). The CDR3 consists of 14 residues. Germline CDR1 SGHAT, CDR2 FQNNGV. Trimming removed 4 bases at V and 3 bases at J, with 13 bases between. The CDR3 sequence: CASSSTGGFYEQYF. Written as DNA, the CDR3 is TGTGCCAGCAGCTCGACTGGGGGTTTCTACGAGCAGTACTTC. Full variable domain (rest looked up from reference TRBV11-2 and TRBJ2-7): EAGVAQSPRYKIIEKRQSVAFWCNPISGHATLYWYQQILGQGPKLLIQFQNNGVVDDSQLPKDRFSAERLKGVDSTLKIQPAKLEDSAVYLCASSSTGGFYEQYFGPGTRLTVT.

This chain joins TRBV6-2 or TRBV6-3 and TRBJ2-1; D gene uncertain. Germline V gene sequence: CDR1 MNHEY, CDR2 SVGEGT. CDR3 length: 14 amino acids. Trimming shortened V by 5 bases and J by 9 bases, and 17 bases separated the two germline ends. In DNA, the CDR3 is TGTGCCAGCAGTCCCCGGGCTATCGGTGGTGAGCAGTTCTTC. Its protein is CASSPRAIGGEQFF.